The 11 T cell receptor beta chains in this list originate from one sample, sequenced in a study of T cell changes during pregnancy in multiple sclerosis. Clones were sequenced by immunoSEQ multiplex PCR, and TCRdb holds only the in-frame ones, with some missing. The sample has about 64,000 clones; over 95% are singletons. This material consisted of CD8+ T cells from peripheral blood mononuclear cells, taken after pregnancy. Receptors were obtained from a female donor with multiple sclerosis, enrolled in a pregnancy study.

The chain recombines TRBV4-2 with TRBJ2-7, with TRBD1 matching over 8 bases. The CDR3 is made up of 18 amino acids. CDR1 and CDR2 from the germline V gene are LGHNA and YNFKEQ. J lost 1 base, V lost 0 bases, and 11 bases had no gene match. The CDR3 nucleotides read TGTGCCAGCAGCCAAGAGAAGGGACAGGAGACCCTATCCTACGAGCAGTACTTC. It encodes CASSQEKGQETLSYEQYF.

The chain has TRBV7-6 and TRBJ1-1; maybe TRBD1 (6 bases). In germline, CDR1 is SGHVS, CDR2 FNYEAQ. The CDR3 spans 13 residues. Trimming pared 5 bases from V and 3 bases from J, leaving 10 bases between. The CDR3 region has the DNA TGTGCCAGCAGCCAGGGGTTTTACACTGAAGCTTTCTTT. As protein: CASSQGFYTEAFF.

The genes are TRBV7-9 and TRBJ2-5; D might be TRBD2 (5 bases). V lost 4 bases and J lost 4, with 13 bases in between. The length of the CDR3 is 14 residues. Germline CDR1 is SEHNR and CDR2 is FQNEAQ (reference sequence). The CDR3 bases are TGTGCCAGCAGCTCACAACTAGTACGAGAGACCCAGTACTTC. It specifies CASSSQLVRETQYF.

In DNA form, the CDR3 reads TGTGCCAGCAGCCCGGGACAGGGAGAGTTCTTC. It codes for CASSPGQGEFF. J is TRBJ2-1 and V is TRBV7-9; TRBD1 matches at 9 bases. The CDR3 extends over 11 amino acids. CDR1 SEHNR and CDR2 FQNEAQ come from the germline V gene (reference sequence). V lost 5 bases and J lost 14; bases outside the gene matches: 4.

The chain's CDR3 is CASSQAGQGLDYEQYF. CDR3 DNA sequence: TGCGCCAGCAGCCAAGCCGGACAGGGCTTGGACTACGAGCAGTACTTC. This rearrangement joins TRBV4-1 to TRBJ2-7; 8 bases are shared with TRBD1. The length of the CDR3 is 16 residues. The junction had 8 bases not matched to a gene; V was cut back by 1 base and J by 3 bases. Germline CDR1 is MGHRA and CDR2 is YSYEKL.

The V call is TRBV9, the J call TRBJ2-1; 10 bases are shared with TRBD1. Germline CDR1 is SGDLS and CDR2 is YYNGEE. The length of the CDR3 is 20 residues. V lost 2 bases to trimming and J lost 0 bases; unmatched junction nucleotides: 14. CDR3 in DNA: TGTGCCAGCAGCGTCTCGGGACAGGGGCCCTCCTTTAGCTCCTACAATGAGCAGTTCTTC. This translates into CASSVSGQGPSFSSYNEQFF.

The chain combines TRBV15 with TRBJ2-5; 9 bases are a match to TRBD1. J was trimmed by 4 bases and V by 4 bases; bases with no gene match: 4. The germline V gene encodes CDR1 LNHNV and CDR2 YYDKDF (reference sequence). The CDR3 covers 14 residues. CDR3 sequence (DNA): TGTGCCACCAGCACTACAGGGGGCGCAGAGACCCAGTACTTC. The encoded protein is CATSTTGGAETQYF.

This clone was recorded once. This chain links TRBV19 with TRBJ1-1; TRBD1 might be the D (6 bases). This CDR3 contains 12 residues. Germline CDR1 and CDR2: LNHDA and SQIVND (reference sequence). Trimming removed 6 bases from V and 5 bases from J, with 10 bases in between. The CDR3 DNA reads as TGTGCCAGTAGACAGGGTGGTACTGAAGCTTTCTTT. As protein: CASRQGGTEAFF.

This chain links TRBV9 with TRBJ1-5; D is undetermined. CDR3 size: 14 residues. Looked up from germline, CDR1 is SGDLS and CDR2 is YYNGEE. V was clipped by 0 bases and J by 6 bases, with 10 bases between them. The CDR3 protein is CASSVGSGSQPQHF. DNA for the CDR3: TGTGCCAGCAGCGTAGGGTCAGGAAGTCAGCCCCAGCATTTT. The full variable domain, completed using reference TRBV9 and TRBJ1-5, is DSGVTQTPKHLITATGQRVTLRCSPRSGDLSVYWYQQSLDQGLQFLIQYYNGEERAKGNILERFSAQQFPDLHSELNLSSLELGDSALYFCASSVGSGSQPQHFGDGTRLSIL.

The V gene is TRBV7-9, the J gene TRBJ2-3; 9 bases align to TRBD2. Trimming removed 3 bases from V and 3 bases from J; junction bases left unmatched: 4. CDR3 length: 15 amino acids. Looked up from germline, CDR1 is SEHNR and CDR2 is FQNEAQ (reference sequence). The CDR3: CASSFASGGTDTQYF. In nucleotides, the CDR3 is TGTGCCAGCAGCTTTGCCAGCGGGGGGACAGATACGCAGTATTTT.

This sequence joins TRBV6-5 and TRBJ2-5; TRBD1 might be the D (5 bases). The J call is in doubt because the DNA end fits TRBJ2-7 better. The CDR3 spans 13 residues. The germline CDR1 and CDR2 sequences are MNHEY and SVGAGI. The CDR3 loop is CASSWGRSYEQYF. CDR3 nucleotide sequence: TGTGCCAGCAGTTGGGGCAGGTCGTACGAGCAGTACTTC.